Included here is one TCR beta chain sequence, with context. Antigen: not known. These data originate in a study of identical twins. Study-level points and caveats: Sharing of beta out-of-frame sequences by twins showed a weaker excess. Fewer insertions characterized abundant cord blood beta clonotypes, whereas memory repertoires showed none.

V dropped 3 bases and J dropped 9 bases, with 12 bases sitting between them. Germline lookup yields CDR1 DFQATT and CDR2 SNEGSKA (reference sequence). The CDR3 spans 12 residues. Via MiXCR, TCRdb re-called the 5' RACE reads, giving one row per CDR3 protein. The sample includes around 340,000 distinct CDR3 sequences, roughly 9% seen only once; the top ten take under 9.5%. The sequence came from a woman in her 50s in good health. Specimen: naive T cells sorted from blood. The rearrangement uses TRBV20-1 and TRBJ2-1, with D perhaps TRBD1 or TRBD2 (5 bases each). CDR3 amino acids: CSASLQRGEQFF. The CDR3 DNA is TGCAGTGCTAGCCTACAGAGGGGTGAGCAGTTCTTC.